The 6 T cell receptor beta chains reported below all come from one sample, sequenced in a study of identical twins. TCRdb reanalysed the 5' RACE reads using MiXCR and keeps one entry per CDR3 protein. The profile shows about 240,000 distinct CDR3 sequences, under 12% of them singletons. Source material: memory T cells sorted from blood. Receptor source: a man in his fifties in good health.

This clonotype has at least ten counts. This chain joins TRBV7-2 and TRBJ2-5; D perhaps matches TRBD1 (6 bases). V lost 4 bases and J 2 bases, leaving 8 bases between the germline ends. CDR3 length: 13 amino acids. Per germline, CDR1 SGHTA and CDR2 FQGNSA. CDR3 nucleotide sequence: TGTGCCAGCAGCTCGGACAGACAAGAGACCCAGTACTTC. This codes for CASSSDRQETQYF.

The table lists this clonotype with a few counts. The chain's CDR3 is CSVEDGENYGYTF. Here the CDR3 DNA reads TGCAGCGTTGAAGATGGAGAGAACTATGGCTACACCTTC. V and J are TRBV29-1 and TRBJ1-2; D is unclear. The length of the CDR3 is 13 residues. The V gene lost 0 bases and the J gene lost 2 bases, with 7 bases spanning the gap. Germline V CDR1 and CDR2: SQVTM, ANQGSEA.

In its sample, this clonotype was seen many times. This rearrangement joins TRBV29-1 to TRBJ1-1; D ambiguous. The CDR3 is made up of 13 amino acids. V shed 6 bases and J shed 1 base, with 12 bases lying between them. Germline V CDR1 and CDR2: SQVTM, ANQGSEA. CDR3: CSVERTQNTEAFF. Here the CDR3 DNA reads TGCAGCGTGGAACGGACCCAGAACACTGAAGCTTTCTTT.

In this sample, this clonotype turned up many times. V gene TRBV6-1 combines with J gene TRBJ2-7; no firm D call. CDR1 is MNHNS and CDR2 is SASEGT in the germline V gene. The V gene lost 7 bases and the J gene lost 2 bases, with 15 bases spanning the gap. This CDR3 is built from 14 residues. CDR3 in amino acids: CASKTPGRAYEQYF. The CDR3 coding sequence is TGTGCCAGCAAAACACCCGGCAGAGCCTACGAGCAGTACTTC.

The V gene is TRBV7-8, the J gene TRBJ2-2; the match to TRBD2 covers 11 bases. The CDR3 has 16 residues. The V gene end was trimmed by 5 bases and the J gene end by 4 bases; junction bases not matched to a gene: 6. CDR1 and CDR2 (germline): SGHVS, FQNEAQ. The CDR3 spells CASSLIAGGRTGELFF. The CDR3 nucleotides read TGTGCCAGCAGCCTCATAGCGGGGGGGCGCACCGGGGAGCTGTTTTTT. The variable domain in full, with the rest retrieved from reference TRBV7-8 and TRBJ2-2, is GAGVSQSPRYKVAKRGQDVALRCDPISGHVSLFWYQQALGQGPEFLTYFQNEAQLDKSGLPSDRFFAERPEGSVSTLKIQRTQQEDSAVYLCASSLIAGGRTGELFFGEGSRLTVL.

This clonotype was counted ten times or more. This chain's CDR3 is CASSPGAGEKLFF. The CDR3 DNA reads as TGTGCCAGCTCACCAGGGGCCGGTGAAAAACTGTTTTTT. This chain joins TRBV18 and TRBJ1-4; D is possibly TRBD1 (5 bases). Germline V gives CDR1 KGHSH, CDR2 LQKENI. Deletions cut 2 bases from V and 7 bases from J, with 8 bases between. The CDR3 runs 13 residues.